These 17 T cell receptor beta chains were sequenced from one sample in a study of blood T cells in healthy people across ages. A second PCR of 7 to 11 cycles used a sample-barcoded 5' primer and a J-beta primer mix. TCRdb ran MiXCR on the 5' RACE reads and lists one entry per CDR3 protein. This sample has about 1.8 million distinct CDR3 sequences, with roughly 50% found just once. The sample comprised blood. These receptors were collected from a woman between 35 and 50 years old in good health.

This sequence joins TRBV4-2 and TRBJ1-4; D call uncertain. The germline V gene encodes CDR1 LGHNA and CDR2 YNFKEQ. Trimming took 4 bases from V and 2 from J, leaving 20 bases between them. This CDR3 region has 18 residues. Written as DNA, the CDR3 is TGTGCCAGCAGCCTGGAGACAAGCGTACAACGGACTAATGAAAAACTGTTTTTT. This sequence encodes CASSLETSVQRTNEKLFF.

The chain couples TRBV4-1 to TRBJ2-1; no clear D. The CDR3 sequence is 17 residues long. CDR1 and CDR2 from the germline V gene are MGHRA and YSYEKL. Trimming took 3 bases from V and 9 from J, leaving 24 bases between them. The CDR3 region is CASSQAGSGFPQGEQFF. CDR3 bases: TGCGCCAGCAGCCAGGCAGGCAGTGGTTTCCCCCAAGGTGAGCAGTTCTTC.

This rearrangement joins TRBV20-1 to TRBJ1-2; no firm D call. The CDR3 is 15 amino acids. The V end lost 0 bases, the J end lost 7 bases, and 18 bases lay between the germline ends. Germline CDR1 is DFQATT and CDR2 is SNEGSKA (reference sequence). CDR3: CSARDRKGRSAGYTF. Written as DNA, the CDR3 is TGCAGTGCTAGAGATCGTAAGGGCAGGAGCGCTGGCTACACCTTC.

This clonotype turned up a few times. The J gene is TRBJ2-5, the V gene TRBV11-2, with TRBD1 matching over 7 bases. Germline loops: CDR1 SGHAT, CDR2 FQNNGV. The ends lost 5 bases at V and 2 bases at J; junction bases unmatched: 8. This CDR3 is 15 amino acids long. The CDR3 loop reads CASSRGQVIQETQYF. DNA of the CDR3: TGTGCCAGCAGCCGAGGACAGGTTATACAAGAGACCCAGTACTTC.

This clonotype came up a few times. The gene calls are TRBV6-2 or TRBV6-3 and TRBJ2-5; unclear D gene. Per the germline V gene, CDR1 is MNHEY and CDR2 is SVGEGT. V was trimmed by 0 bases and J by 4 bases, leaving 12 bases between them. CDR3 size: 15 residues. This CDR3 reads CASSYSMAGGETQYF. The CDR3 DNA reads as TGTGCCAGCAGTTACTCGATGGCAGGTGGAGAGACCCAGTACTTC.

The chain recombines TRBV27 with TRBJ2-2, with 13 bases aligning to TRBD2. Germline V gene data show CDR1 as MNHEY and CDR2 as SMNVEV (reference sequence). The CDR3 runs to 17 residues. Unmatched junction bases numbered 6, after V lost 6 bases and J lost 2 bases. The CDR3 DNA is TGTGCCAGCAGGATACTAGCGGGGGGGCCTAACACCGGGGAGCTGTTTTTT. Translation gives CASRILAGGPNTGELFF.

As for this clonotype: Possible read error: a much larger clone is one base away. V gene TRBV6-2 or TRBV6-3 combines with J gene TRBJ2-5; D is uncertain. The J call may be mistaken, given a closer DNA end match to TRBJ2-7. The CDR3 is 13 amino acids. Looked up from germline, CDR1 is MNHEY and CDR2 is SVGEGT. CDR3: CASSWARAYEQYF. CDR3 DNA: TGTGCCAGCAGTTGGGCCAGAGCCTACGAGCAGTACTTC.

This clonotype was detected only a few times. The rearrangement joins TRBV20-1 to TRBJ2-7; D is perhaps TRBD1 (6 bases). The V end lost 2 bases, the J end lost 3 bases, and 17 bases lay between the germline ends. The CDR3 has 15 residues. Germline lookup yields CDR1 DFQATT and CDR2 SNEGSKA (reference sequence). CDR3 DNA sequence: TGCAGTGCTAGAACCACAGGGAGACCCGACTACGAGCAGTACTTC. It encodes CSARTTGRPDYEQYF.

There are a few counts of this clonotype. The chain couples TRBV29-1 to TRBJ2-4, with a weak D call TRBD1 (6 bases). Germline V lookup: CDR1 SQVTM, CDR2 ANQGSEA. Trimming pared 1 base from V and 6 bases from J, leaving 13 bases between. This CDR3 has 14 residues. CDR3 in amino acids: CSVEAVTGRNIQYF. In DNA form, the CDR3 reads TGCAGCGTTGAAGCCGTCACAGGGCGAAACATTCAGTACTTC.

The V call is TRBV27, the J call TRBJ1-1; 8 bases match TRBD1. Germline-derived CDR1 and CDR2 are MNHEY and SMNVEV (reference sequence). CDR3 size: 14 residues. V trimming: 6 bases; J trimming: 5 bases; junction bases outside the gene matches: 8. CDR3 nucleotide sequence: TGTGCCAGCAGGAAAGACAGGGGAGAAACTGAAGCTTTCTTT. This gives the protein CASRKDRGETEAFF.

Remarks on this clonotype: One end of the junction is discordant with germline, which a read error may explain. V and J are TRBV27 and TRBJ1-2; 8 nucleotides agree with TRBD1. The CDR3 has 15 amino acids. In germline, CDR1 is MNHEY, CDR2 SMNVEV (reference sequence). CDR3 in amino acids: CASSPTGGANDGYTF. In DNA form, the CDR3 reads TGTGCCAGCAGTCCCACAGGGGGAGCTAACGATGGCTACACCTTC.

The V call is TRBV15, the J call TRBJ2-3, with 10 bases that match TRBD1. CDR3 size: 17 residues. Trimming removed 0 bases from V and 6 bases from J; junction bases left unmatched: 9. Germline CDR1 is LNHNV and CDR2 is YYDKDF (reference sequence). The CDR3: CATSRETPGQGMDTQYF. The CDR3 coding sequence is TGTGCCACCAGCAGAGAAACACCGGGACAGGGGATGGATACGCAGTATTTT.

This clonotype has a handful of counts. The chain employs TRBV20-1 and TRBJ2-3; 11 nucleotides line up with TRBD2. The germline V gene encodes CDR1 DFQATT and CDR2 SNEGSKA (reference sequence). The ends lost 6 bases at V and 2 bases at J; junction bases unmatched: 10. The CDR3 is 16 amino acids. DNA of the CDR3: TGCAGTGCCCAGCTAGCGGGGGGTGGTATCACAGATACGCAGTATTTT. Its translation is CSAQLAGGGITDTQYF.

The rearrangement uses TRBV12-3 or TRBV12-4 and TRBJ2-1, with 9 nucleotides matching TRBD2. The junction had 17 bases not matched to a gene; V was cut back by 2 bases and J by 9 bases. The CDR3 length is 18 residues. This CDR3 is CASSLKLNTRGGPGEQFF. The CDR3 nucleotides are TGTGCCAGCAGTTTAAAGTTAAACACGCGGGGGGGCCCGGGTGAGCAGTTCTTC.

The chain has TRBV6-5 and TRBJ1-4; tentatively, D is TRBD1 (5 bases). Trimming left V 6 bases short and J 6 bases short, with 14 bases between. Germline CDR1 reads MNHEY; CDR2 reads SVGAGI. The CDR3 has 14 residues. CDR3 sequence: CASSQGGEDEKLFF. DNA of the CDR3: TGTGCCAGCAGCCAGGGAGGTGAGGATGAAAAACTGTTTTTT.

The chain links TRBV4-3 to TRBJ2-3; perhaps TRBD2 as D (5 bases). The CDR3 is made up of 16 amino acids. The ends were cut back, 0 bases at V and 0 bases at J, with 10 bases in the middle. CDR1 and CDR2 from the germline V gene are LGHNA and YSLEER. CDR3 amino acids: CASSQDEGLSTDTQYF. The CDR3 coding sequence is TGCGCCAGCAGCCAAGATGAGGGATTAAGCACAGATACGCAGTATTTT.

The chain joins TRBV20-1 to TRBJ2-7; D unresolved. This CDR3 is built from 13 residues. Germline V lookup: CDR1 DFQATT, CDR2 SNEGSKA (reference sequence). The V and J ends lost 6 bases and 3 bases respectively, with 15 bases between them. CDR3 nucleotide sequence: TGCAGTGCAGAGATCCCTGAAAACTACGAGCAGTACTTC. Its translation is CSAEIPENYEQYF.